The present TCR beta chain was sequenced within a study of identical twins. General study points: The study found weaker excess twin sharing in beta out-of-frame sequences.

Unique molecular identifiers were in the cDNA, with template-switch universal primer binding. TCRdb passed the 5' RACE reads through MiXCR, listing each CDR3 protein once. The sample holds about 220,000 distinct CDR3 sequences, roughly 7.5% seen once. No donor was unhealthy or non-Caucasian. On this clonotype: What it binds is not known.

CDR1 MNHEY and CDR2 SVGEGT come from the germline V gene. This CDR3 has 18 residues. With V trimmed by 0 bases and J by 3 bases, 3 bases remained unmatched. These same records also appear under a second study, on yellow fever vaccine responses in identical twins.

The TCR was taken from a woman aged 18-29 years in good health. The material sequenced was memory (CD45RO+) T cells sorted from blood. The chain employs TRBV6-2 or TRBV6-3 and TRBJ2-3; 16 bases are a match to TRBD2. DNA of the CDR3: TGTGCCAGCAGTTACTCGGGACTAGCGGGAGGGCCTACAGATACGCAGTATTTT. This gives the protein CASSYSGLAGGPTDTQYF.